This TCR beta chain was observed in a study of shared clonotypes between healthy human individuals. The study, taken as a whole, reports: Estimated clonotype richness was generally higher in naive than memory subsets.

In the case of this clone: The antigen remains unidentified.

On sorted subsets, replicate PCRs used approximately 190 ng DNA, or about 30,000 T cell genomes. Some clones are missing from TCRdb's copy, which holds only in-frame ones; the method was immunoSEQ multiplex PCR. The table records 2.5 million or so clones, approximately 90% of them present only once. The authors divided CD4+ cells into CD45RA+ naive and CD45RA-negative memory subsets. CDR1 is LNHDA and CDR2 is SQIVND in the germline V gene (reference sequence). The CDR3 totals 17 residues. V was shortened by 5 bases and J by 2 bases, with 19 bases between the two germline ends. The genes are TRBV19 and TRBJ2-1; D may be TRBD2 (6 bases). The receptor comes from a man between 18 and 29 years old in good health. Sequences were obtained from naive CD4+ T cells sorted from blood. Described subset: CD45RA+ positively selected. The CDR3 DNA is TGTGCCAGTAGTCAAGCCCGGGACTGGGCCACCTACAATGAGCAGTTCTTC. This sequence encodes CASSQARDWATYNEQFF.